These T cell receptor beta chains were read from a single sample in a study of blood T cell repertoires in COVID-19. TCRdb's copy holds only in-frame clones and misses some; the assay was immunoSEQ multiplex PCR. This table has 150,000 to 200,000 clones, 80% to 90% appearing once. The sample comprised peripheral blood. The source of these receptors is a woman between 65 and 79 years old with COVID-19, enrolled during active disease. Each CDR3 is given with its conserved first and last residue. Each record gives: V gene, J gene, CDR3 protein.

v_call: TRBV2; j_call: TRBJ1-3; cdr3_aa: CASSERGSGNTIYF
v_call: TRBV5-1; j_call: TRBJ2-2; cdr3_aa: CASSLGGGNTGELFF
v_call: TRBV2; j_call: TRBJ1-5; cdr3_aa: CASSRRTGVDQPQHF
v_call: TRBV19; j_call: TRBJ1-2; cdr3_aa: CASSPPVDRVRGYTF
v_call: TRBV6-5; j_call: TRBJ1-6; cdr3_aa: CASTKDRDSPLHF
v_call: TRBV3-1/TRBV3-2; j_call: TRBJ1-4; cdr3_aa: CASSRKVGRGGVTNEKLFF
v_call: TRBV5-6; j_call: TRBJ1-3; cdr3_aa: CASSLDLGTKTGNTIYF
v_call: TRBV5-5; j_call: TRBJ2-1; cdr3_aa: CASSLTGTSGRNEQFF
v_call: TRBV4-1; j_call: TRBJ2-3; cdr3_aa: CASSLERGTDTQYF
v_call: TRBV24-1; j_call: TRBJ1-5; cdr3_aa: CATSDSGTGHQPQHF
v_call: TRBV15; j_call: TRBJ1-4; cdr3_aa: CATSRVGALEKLFF
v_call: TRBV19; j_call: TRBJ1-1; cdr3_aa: CASGTRAGAEAFF
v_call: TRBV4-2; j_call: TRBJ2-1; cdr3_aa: CASSPGTSGAAGEQFF
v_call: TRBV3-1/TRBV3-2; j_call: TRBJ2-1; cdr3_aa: CASSRDRGGTHEQFF
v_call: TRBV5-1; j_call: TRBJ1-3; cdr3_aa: CASSEGSSGNTIYF
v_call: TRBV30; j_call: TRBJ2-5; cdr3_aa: CAWSVTSGRGETQYF
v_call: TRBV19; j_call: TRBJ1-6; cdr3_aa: CATGQGGRSPLHF
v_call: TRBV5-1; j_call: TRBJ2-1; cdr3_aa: CASSFFVGGRPGEQFF
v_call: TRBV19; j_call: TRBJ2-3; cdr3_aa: CASSTGQGFSTDTQYF
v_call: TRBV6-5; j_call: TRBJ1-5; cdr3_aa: CASSRLGPSNQPQHF
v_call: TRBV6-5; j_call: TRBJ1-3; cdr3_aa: CASRGVQSGNTIYF
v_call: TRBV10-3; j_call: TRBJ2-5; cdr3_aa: CASGLAGGRGQETQYF
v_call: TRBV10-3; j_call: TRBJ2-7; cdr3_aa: CAISDAGQGLRDEQYF
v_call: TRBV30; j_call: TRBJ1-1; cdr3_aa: CAWSVREATEAFF
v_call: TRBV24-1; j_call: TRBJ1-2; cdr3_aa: CATSDFPRGYGYTF
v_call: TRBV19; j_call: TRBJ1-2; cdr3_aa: CASSIDGQLPNYGYTF
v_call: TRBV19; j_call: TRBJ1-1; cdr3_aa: CASSIDRGNTEAFF
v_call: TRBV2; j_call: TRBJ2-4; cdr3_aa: CASSEGQGAHIQYF
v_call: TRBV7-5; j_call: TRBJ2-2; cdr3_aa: CARRSTKRGSKAGELFF
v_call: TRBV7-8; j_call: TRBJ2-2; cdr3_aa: CASSLTGELNTGELFF
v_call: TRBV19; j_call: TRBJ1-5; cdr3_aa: CASSTEQTGKQPQHF